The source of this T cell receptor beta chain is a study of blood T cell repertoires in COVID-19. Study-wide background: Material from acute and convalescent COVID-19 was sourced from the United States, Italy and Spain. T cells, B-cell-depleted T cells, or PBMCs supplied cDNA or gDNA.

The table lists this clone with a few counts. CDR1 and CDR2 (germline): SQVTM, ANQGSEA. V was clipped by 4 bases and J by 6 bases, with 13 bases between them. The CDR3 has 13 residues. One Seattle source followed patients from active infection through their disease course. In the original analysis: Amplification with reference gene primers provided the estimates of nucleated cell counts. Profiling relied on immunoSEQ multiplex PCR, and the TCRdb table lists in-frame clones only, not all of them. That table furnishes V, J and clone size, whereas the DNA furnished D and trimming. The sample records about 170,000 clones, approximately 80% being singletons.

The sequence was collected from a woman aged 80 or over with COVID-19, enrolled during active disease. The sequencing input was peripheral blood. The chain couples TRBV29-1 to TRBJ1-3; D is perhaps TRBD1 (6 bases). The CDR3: CSVAPGTSNTIYF. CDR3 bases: TGCAGCGTTGCCCCTGGGACATCAAACACCATATATTTT.